The 9 T cell receptor beta chains reported below all come from one sample, sequenced in a study of T cell responses to AZD1222 COVID-19 vaccine. This table comes from immunoSEQ multiplex PCR, and its TCRdb copy is limited to in-frame clones, with some not included. This sample has approximately 90,000 clones, with approximately 87% found just once. The sample in question was peripheral blood, obtained on day 0 of AZD1222 vaccination. The receptors shown here come from an adult in good health.

This clone showed up just a few times. CDR3: CASSQGYGTGAEQYF. Here the CDR3 DNA reads TGTGCCAGCAGCCAAGGATATGGGACAGGGGCCGAGCAGTACTTC. The chain recombines TRBV3-1 (or the pseudogene TRBV3-2) with TRBJ2-7; TRBD1 aligns across 10 bases. The CDR3 runs to 15 residues. With V trimmed by 1 base and J by 6 bases, 6 bases remained unmatched. Germline-derived CDR1 and CDR2 are LGHDT and YNNKEL (reference sequence).

The chain couples TRBV29-1 to TRBJ2-3, with D uncertain. CDR1 is SQVTM, CDR2 ANQGSEA, per germline. This CDR3 has 12 amino acids. V shed 3 bases and J shed 3 bases, with 7 bases lying between them. The DNA of the CDR3 is TGCAGCGTTGAGCCCACGACAGATACGCAGTATTTT. The encoded protein is CSVEPTTDTQYF.

The CDR3 spells CSVAGFSTDTQYF. CDR3 sequence (DNA): TGCAGCGTAGCAGGATTTAGCACAGATACGCAGTATTTT. The chain recombines TRBV29-1 with TRBJ2-3; no reliable D call. The CDR3 sequence is 13 residues long. With 6 bases removed from V and 0 bases from J, the gap between germline ends came to 10 bases. CDR1 and CDR2 from the germline V gene are SQVTM and ANQGSEA.

The gene calls are TRBV2 and TRBJ2-7; 7 nucleotides align to TRBD1. With V trimmed by 6 bases and J by 0 bases, 2 bases remained unmatched. This CDR3 contains 13 residues. Germline V gives CDR1 SNHLY, CDR2 FYNNEI. Here the CDR3 DNA reads TGTGCCAGCAGGGGGGACAGCTCCTACGAGCAGTACTTC. It is translated as CASRGDSSYEQYF.

The rearrangement uses TRBV6-1 and TRBJ1-2, with D hard to call. The V gene's germline CDR1 is MNHNS and CDR2 SASEGT. CDR3 length equals 14 residues. Trimming pared 0 bases from V and 4 bases from J, leaving 9 bases between. CDR3 DNA sequence: TGTGCCAGCAGTGAAGCACGGTGGGTCTATGGCTACACCTTC. Translation: CASSEARWVYGYTF.

The CDR3, as DNA: TGTGCTAGTGGTTTGGGCAGGGCCGGGCAGGAGACTAATGAAAAACTGTTTTTT. This sequence encodes CASGLGRAGQETNEKLFF. The chain combines TRBV12-5 with TRBJ1-4; TRBD1 is a possible D gene (5 bases). The germline V gene encodes CDR1 LGHNT and CDR2 FRNRAP. The CDR3 is 18 residues long. The germline V and J ends were trimmed by 1 base and 2 bases, with 17 bases remaining between them.

The chain is built from TRBV20-1 and TRBJ1-1; D call uncertain. The germline gives CDR1 DFQATT, CDR2 SNEGSKA (reference sequence). The CDR3 totals 10 residues. CDR3 region: CRAAGTEAFF. The CDR3 coding sequence is TGCAGGGCCGCGGGGACTGAAGCTTTCTTT.

The V gene is TRBV7-2, the J gene TRBJ2-3; 7 nucleotides agree with TRBD2. The CDR3 consists of 16 residues. Germline CDR1 SGHTA, CDR2 FQGNSA. The V gene end was trimmed by 4 bases and the J gene end by 1 base; junction bases not matched to a gene: 8. This CDR3 is CASSYSGTTRTDTQYF. The CDR3 nucleotides read TGTGCCAGCAGCTACTCCGGGACTACCCGCACAGATACGCAGTATTTT.

This clone appeared once. CDR3 in amino acids: CASSLPHSYEQYF. The DNA for the CDR3 is TGTGCCAGCAGTCTTCCCCATTCCTACGAGCAGTACTTC. V is TRBV7-8 and J is TRBJ2-7; unclear D gene. The CDR3 loop spans 13 amino acids. CDR1 and CDR2 from the germline V gene are SGHVS and FQNEAQ. Trimming took 6 bases from V and 1 from J, leaving 10 bases between them.